A single sample gave rise to the 30 T cell receptor beta chains below, sequenced in a study of shared clonotypes between healthy human individuals. Selected positively for CCR7 and CD45RO-negative, naive CD8 cells excluded terminally differentiated effector memory CD45RA+ cells. The table came from immunoSEQ multiplex PCR; TCRdb's copy has only in-frame clones and leaves some out. The sample lists about 2.1 million clones, 90% to 95% occurring once. Material for sequencing was naive CD8+ T cells from PBMCs. The receptors were gathered from a man aged 18-30 years in good health. Some clones in this sample may be carry-over from other donors' samples.

V usage is TRBV7-2 and J usage is TRBJ2-7; D uncertain. Trimming left V 8 bases short and J 0 bases short, with 11 bases between. This CDR3 spans 13 amino acids. The germline CDR1 and CDR2 sequences are SGHTA and FQGNSA. The CDR3 reads CASRPGSSYEQYF. As DNA, the CDR3 is TGTGCCAGCCGCCCCGGAAGCTCCTACGAGCAGTACTTC.

The rearrangement uses TRBV29-1 and TRBJ1-2, with 7 bases identical to TRBD1. The germline V gene has CDR1 SQVTM and CDR2 ANQGSEA. This CDR3 has 12 residues. V was clipped by 4 bases and J by 7 bases; unmatched bases: 6. CDR3 sequence: CSVVEGARGYTF. As DNA, the CDR3 is TGCAGCGTTGTGGAGGGGGCGCGTGGCTACACCTTC.

This chain links TRBV2 with TRBJ1-4; perhaps TRBD1 as D (5 bases). V was trimmed by 6 bases and J by 0 bases, leaving 17 bases between them. Germline V gene sequence: CDR1 SNHLY, CDR2 FYNNEI. CDR3 length equals 17 residues. As DNA, the CDR3 is TGTGCCAGCAGCACCGCCCGTGACAGTGCAACTAATGAAAAACTGTTTTTT. It encodes CASSTARDSATNEKLFF.

The V and J genes are TRBV5-6 and TRBJ1-1; the D is unclear. Trimming pared 2 bases from V and 8 bases from J, leaving 16 bases between. This CDR3 region has 14 residues. CDR1 SGHDT and CDR2 YYEEEE come from the germline V gene. CDR3 DNA: TGTGCCAGCAGCTTTTCGGGTCTACTAGAGGAAGCTTTCTTT. Translation gives CASSFSGLLEEAFF.

V gene TRBV9 combines with J gene TRBJ1-2, with D tentatively TRBD1 (5 bases). Germline V CDR1 and CDR2: SGDLS, YYNGEE. Trimming pared 0 bases from V and 4 bases from J, leaving 19 bases between. This CDR3 spans 17 amino acids. CDR3 coding DNA: TGTGCCAGCAGCGTAGCTACCGGGCAGGGTGGAGGCTATGGCTACACCTTC. This codes for CASSVATGQGGGYGYTF.

The V and J genes are TRBV27 and TRBJ2-7; maybe TRBD2 (6 bases). V lost 1 base to trimming and J lost 5 bases, with 12 bases between them. The CDR3 sequence is 14 residues long. Germline CDR1 and CDR2: MNHEY and SMNVEV (reference sequence). Here the CDR3 DNA reads TGTGCCAGCAGTTTATGGGGTGGGGGGAACGAGCAGTACTTC. It specifies CASSLWGGGNEQYF.

This clone has only one observation. The chain recombines TRBV2 with TRBJ2-7, with TRBD1 as a possible D gene (5 bases). V shed 1 base and J shed 3 bases, with 16 bases lying between them. This CDR3 is 16 amino acids long. The germline V gene has CDR1 SNHLY and CDR2 FYNNEI. In DNA form, the CDR3 reads TGTGCCAGCAGTGAAGTTGGGGCCAGCAGTAACTACGAGCAGTACTTC. Translated, it gives CASSEVGASSNYEQYF.

In the case of this clone: Other DNA variants within this sample encode the same CDR3. The CDR3 region has the DNA TGTGCCAGTAGTATAGCTCTATCCTACGAGCAGTACTTC. This codes for CASSIALSYEQYF. J is TRBJ2-7 and V is TRBV19; D is unclear. Germline CDR1 and CDR2: LNHDA and SQIVND (reference sequence). There are 13 residues in the CDR3. V was pared by 1 base and J by 1 base, with 5 bases between. The full variable domain, in which reference TRBV19 and TRBJ2-7 provide the parts outside the CDR3, is DGGITQSPKYLFRKEGQNVTLSCEQNLNHDAMYWYRQDPGQGLRLIYYSQIVNDFQKGDIAEGYSVSREKKESFPLTVTSAQKNPTAFYLCASSIALSYEQYFGPGTRLTVT.

The chain employs TRBV5-1 and TRBJ2-7, with 9 positions matching TRBD1. The CDR3 length is 16 residues. The ends lost 0 bases at V and 5 bases at J; junction bases unmatched: 9. Germline CDR1 and CDR2: SGHRS and YFSETQ. In nucleotides, the CDR3 is TGCGCCAGCAGCTTGGCACCCGGGACAGGGCGGGACGAGCAGTACTTC. It codes for CASSLAPGTGRDEQYF.

The chain recombines TRBV9 with TRBJ1-1; D remains unclear. V lost 0 bases, J lost 1 base, and 10 bases lay in between. The CDR3 has 15 amino acids. The V gene's germline CDR1 is SGDLS and CDR2 YYNGEE. For the CDR3, the DNA is TGTGCCAGCAGCGTAGTAAGGACGGGGAACACTGAAGCTTTCTTT. This sequence encodes CASSVVRTGNTEAFF.

In its sample, this clone was seen once. This rearrangement joins TRBV4-3 to TRBJ2-7; a weak D match, TRBD1 (6 bases). This CDR3 has 15 residues. Trimming shortened V by 1 base and J by 0 bases, and 10 bases separated the two germline ends. CDR1 LGHNA and CDR2 YSLEER come from the germline V gene. The CDR3 bases are TGCGCCAGCAGCCAAGTAACAGGGAGCTCCTACGAGCAGTACTTC. Protein product: CASSQVTGSSYEQYF.

The chain uses TRBV19 and TRBJ2-1, with 8 bases matching TRBD2. The V segment lost 3 bases and the J segment 6 bases; nucleotides outside the gene matches: 10. The germline V gene has CDR1 LNHDA and CDR2 SQIVND (reference sequence). This CDR3 spans 16 amino acids. As DNA, the CDR3 is TGTGCCAGTAGTATTGGAGCGGGAGAAGGAGGCAATGAGCAGTTCTTC. Translating it yields CASSIGAGEGGNEQFF.

Regarding this clone: One junction end does not reproduce the germline sequence, and a read error may be involved. This chain connects TRBV29-1 to TRBJ1-2; a possible D gene is TRBD1 (5 bases). Germline CDR1 reads SQVTM; CDR2 reads ANQGSEA. This CDR3 has 11 residues. The DNA of the CDR3 is TGCAGCGTTGAGGGGACCTACTTTTCATCCTTC. Translating gives CSVEGTYFSSF.

This clone was observed once. The chain combines TRBV5-5 with TRBJ2-1; D is possibly TRBD2 (6 bases). CDR1 and CDR2 (germline): SGHKS, YYEKEE (reference sequence). Deletions cut 3 bases from V and 4 bases from J, with 11 bases between. The CDR3 runs 14 residues. Here the CDR3 DNA reads TGTGCCAGCAGCTCTGGGCGGGATTACAATGAGCAGTTCTTC. Protein: CASSSGRDYNEQFF. The full variable domain, completed using reference TRBV5-5 and TRBJ2-1, is DAGVTQSPTHLIKTRGQQVTLRCSPISGHKSVSWYQQVLGQGPQFIFQYYEKEERGRGNFPDRFSARQFPNYSSELNVNALLLGDSALYLCASSSGRDYNEQFFGPGTRLTVL.

The chain uses TRBV30 and TRBJ1-5, with 9 bases matching TRBD1. This CDR3 contains 13 residues. V lost 8 bases and J lost 5; bases outside the gene matches: 7. The V gene's germline CDR1 is GTSNPN and CDR2 SVGIG (reference sequence). CDR3 sequence: CAHATGGDQPQHF. The CDR3 coding sequence is TGTGCCCACGCCACAGGGGGCGATCAGCCCCAGCATTTT.

A remark on this clone: This specimen includes other DNA sequences encoding the same CDR3. The chain carries TRBV28 and TRBJ1-2; no definite D call. Trimming pared 3 bases from V and 4 bases from J, leaving 9 bases between. Germline loops: CDR1 MDHEN, CDR2 SYDVKM. This CDR3 has 13 residues. CDR3 protein: CASSFGPSYGYTF. The CDR3 DNA sequence: TGTGCCAGCAGTTTTGGTCCGAGCTATGGCTACACCTTC.

The gene calls are TRBV5-1 and TRBJ1-1; D ambiguous. Trimming pared 1 base from V and 0 bases from J, leaving 7 bases between. CDR3 length equals 14 residues. Per germline, CDR1 SGHRS and CDR2 YFSETQ. This CDR3 reads CASSLSDLNTEAFF. The CDR3 DNA reads as TGCGCCAGCAGCTTGTCGGACCTGAACACTGAAGCTTTCTTT.

The genes are TRBV4-3 and TRBJ2-1; D remains unclear. The CDR3 is made up of 15 amino acids. Germline CDR1 and CDR2: LGHNA and YSLEER. Trimming left V 1 base short and J 0 bases short, with 7 bases between. The CDR3 nucleotides are TGCGCCAGCAGCCAAGTGCAGAGCTCCTACAATGAGCAGTTCTTC. Translated, it gives CASSQVQSSYNEQFF.

V gene TRBV4-3 combines with J gene TRBJ2-1; no firm D call. V was shortened by 5 bases and J by 0 bases, with 11 bases between the two germline ends. CDR1 is LGHNA and CDR2 is YSLEER in the germline V gene. CDR3 length: 15 residues. This CDR3 is CASSSYKSSYNEQFF. The DNA for the CDR3 is TGCGCCAGCAGCAGTTACAAGAGCTCCTACAATGAGCAGTTCTTC.

The chain couples TRBV4-1 to TRBJ2-1; 8 nucleotides agree with TRBD1. Trimming removed 2 bases from V and 6 bases from J; junction bases left unmatched: 6. The CDR3 has 15 residues. Germline V CDR1 and CDR2: MGHRA, YSYEKL. CDR3 DNA: TGCGCCAGCAGCCAACCGGGACAGGTGGGCAATGAGCAGTTCTTC. Protein: CASSQPGQVGNEQFF.

The chain recombines TRBV4-1 with TRBJ2-7; TRBD1 or TRBD2 may be the D gene (5 bases each). The germline V and J ends were trimmed by 8 bases and 5 bases, with 19 bases remaining between them. The germline gives CDR1 MGHRA, CDR2 YSYEKL. CDR3 length: 14 residues. CDR3 in amino acids: CASSRGSTRDEQYF. In DNA form, the CDR3 reads TGCGCCAGCTCTCGGGGATCCACCAGGGACGAGCAGTACTTC.

This chain uses TRBV29-1 with TRBJ1-4, with TRBD1 matching 8 bases. The J segment lost 8 bases and the V segment lost 7 bases, leaving 9 bases of the junction unmatched. CDR3 length: 13 residues. The germline gives CDR1 SQVTM, CDR2 ANQGSEA. The CDR3 is CSGLDRGREKLFF. As DNA, the CDR3 is TGCAGCGGATTAGACAGGGGAAGGGAAAAACTGTTTTTT. The variable domain in full, completed from reference TRBV29-1 and TRBJ1-4, reads SAVISQKPSRDICQRGTSLTIQCQVDSQVTMMFWYRQQPGQSLTLIATANQGSEATYESGFVIDKFPISRPNLTFSTLTVSNMSPEDSSIYLCSGLDRGREKLFFGSGTQLSVL.

This sequence joins TRBV27 and TRBJ2-5; D gene unclear. The DNA end favors TRBJ2-7, so the J call may be wrong. The CDR3 is made up of 17 amino acids. Germline assignment: CDR1 MNHEY and CDR2 SMNVEV (reference sequence). The CDR3 DNA follows: TGTGCCAGCAGTTTATCGAAGTGGACGGAGAGCTCCTACGAGCAGTACTTC. Residues: CASSLSKWTESSYEQYF.

V is TRBV19 and J is TRBJ2-3; the match to TRBD2 covers 11 bases. Germline V gene sequence: CDR1 LNHDA, CDR2 SQIVND (reference sequence). After removal of 7 bases from V and 6 bases from J, the junction contained 6 bases not matched to a gene. The CDR3 covers 14 residues. CDR3 in amino acids: CASTLAGGGDTQYF. The CDR3 bases are TGTGCCAGTACTCTAGCGGGAGGTGGGGATACGCAGTATTTT.

The V gene is TRBV29-1, the J gene TRBJ2-1; 7 bases agree with TRBD2. This CDR3 has 15 residues. Germline V gene lookup returns CDR1 SQVTM and CDR2 ANQGSEA. J lost 0 bases, V lost 1 base, and 3 bases had no gene match. CDR3 loop: CSVEGGEGSYNEQFF. Here the CDR3 DNA reads TGCAGCGTTGAAGGGGGGGAGGGCTCCTACAATGAGCAGTTCTTC.

The rearrangement links TRBV2 to TRBJ2-1, with 13 bases aligning to TRBD2. The CDR3 length is 14 residues. Germline loops: CDR1 SNHLY, CDR2 FYNNEI. Unmatched junction bases numbered 6, after V lost 8 bases and J lost 8 bases. The CDR3 DNA follows: TGTGCCAGCCGACTAGCGGGAGGTATCTATGAGCAGTTCTTC. This encodes CASRLAGGIYEQFF.

This chain joins TRBV6-6 and TRBJ1-2; no clear D. The CDR3 covers 15 residues. Trimming took off 5 bases at V and 6 bases at J, with 19 bases between the two ends. From germline, CDR1 is MNHNY and CDR2 SVGAGI (reference sequence). The CDR3 sequence is CASSPGPTVKHGYTF. DNA for the CDR3: TGTGCCAGCAGTCCCGGACCAACAGTTAAACATGGCTACACCTTC.

Concerning this clone: Other DNA sequences in this sample translate to the same CDR3. The V call is TRBV9, the J call TRBJ1-1; no clear D. V shed 0 bases and J shed 8 bases, with 8 bases lying between them. The CDR3 consists of 12 residues. Germline CDR1 reads SGDLS; CDR2 reads YYNGEE. Here the CDR3 DNA reads TGTGCCAGCAGCGTAGCGGAGACGGAAGCTTTCTTT. The encoded protein is CASSVAETEAFF.

This clone was picked up one time. The V call is TRBV7-9, the J call TRBJ2-1; D might be TRBD2 (5 bases). With 4 bases removed from V and 11 bases from J, the gap between germline ends came to 12 bases. Per the germline V gene, CDR1 is SEHNR and CDR2 is FQNEAQ (reference sequence). This CDR3 has 12 amino acids. This chain's CDR3 is CASSWEPTKQFF. CDR3 DNA sequence: TGTGCCAGCAGCTGGGAGCCCACGAAGCAGTTCTTC.

The chain uses TRBV6-1 and TRBJ2-7; TRBD2 matches 8 bases. CDR3 length: 14 residues. Germline loops: CDR1 MNHNS, CDR2 SASEGT. Germline trimming cut 7 bases from V and 2 bases from J; bases unmatched to any gene: 7. CDR3 sequence: CASKVYGRAYEQYF. In DNA form, the CDR3 reads TGTGCCAGCAAAGTTTACGGGAGGGCCTACGAGCAGTACTTC.